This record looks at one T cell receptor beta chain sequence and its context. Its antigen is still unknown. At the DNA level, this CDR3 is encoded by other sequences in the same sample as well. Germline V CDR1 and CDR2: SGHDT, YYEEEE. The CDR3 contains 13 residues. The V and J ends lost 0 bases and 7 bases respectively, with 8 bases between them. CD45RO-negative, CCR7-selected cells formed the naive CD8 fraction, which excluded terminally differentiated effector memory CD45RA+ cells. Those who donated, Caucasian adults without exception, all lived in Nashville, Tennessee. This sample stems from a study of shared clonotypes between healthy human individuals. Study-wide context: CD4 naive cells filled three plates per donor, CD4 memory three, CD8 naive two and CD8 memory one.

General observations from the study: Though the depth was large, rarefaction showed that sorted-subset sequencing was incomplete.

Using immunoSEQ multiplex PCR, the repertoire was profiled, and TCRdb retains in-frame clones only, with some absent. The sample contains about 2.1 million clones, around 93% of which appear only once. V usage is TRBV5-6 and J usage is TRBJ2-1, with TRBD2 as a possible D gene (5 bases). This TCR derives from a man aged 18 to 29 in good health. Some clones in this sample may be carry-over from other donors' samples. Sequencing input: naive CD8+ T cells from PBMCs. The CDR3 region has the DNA TGTGCCAGCAGCTTGGCGTCGGGGAATGAGCAGTTCTTC. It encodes CASSLASGNEQFF.